The 31 T cell receptor beta chains in this list originate from one sample, sequenced in a study of glioma-infiltrating T cells after dendritic cell vaccination. Only in-frame clones appear in the TCRdb table, and some are missing; sequencing was by immunoSEQ multiplex PCR. The sample contains approximately 67,000 clones, 81% of which appear only once. The material was blood, obtained before dendritic cell vaccination. The receptors here all came from a human donor with glioblastoma.

V and J are TRBV18 and TRBJ1-2, with 7 bases lining up with TRBD1. This CDR3 has 16 amino acids. Germline CDR1 reads KGHSH; CDR2 reads LQKENI. Losses at the gene ends were 4 bases for V and 5 bases for J; bases not matched to a gene: 13. The CDR3 DNA follows: TGTGCCAGCTCACTAGATCAAGGGACAGTGGGATATGGCTACACCTTC. Translation: CASSLDQGTVGYGYTF.

CDR3 sequence: CASSQGGSNTEAFF. In DNA, the CDR3 is TGTGCCAGCAGCCAAGGAGGTTCGAACACTGAAGCTTTCTTT. The chain is built from TRBV16 and TRBJ1-1; D is unclear. V was shortened by 2 bases and J by 1 base, with 8 bases between the two germline ends. The length of the CDR3 is 14 residues. Germline V lookup: CDR1 KGHSY, CDR2 FQNENV.

The genes are TRBV4-3 and TRBJ1-2, with 8 bases lining up with TRBD1. J gave up 4 bases and V 3 bases, and 4 bases lay outside the gene matches. Germline V gene sequence: CDR1 LGHNA, CDR2 YSLEER. The CDR3 sequence is 14 residues long. CDR3 protein: CASSQAGQGYGYTF. The CDR3 nucleotides are TGCGCCAGCAGCCAGGCCGGACAGGGCTATGGCTACACCTTC.

The gene calls are TRBV7-2 and TRBJ2-4; 10 bases agree with TRBD1. The germline V gene encodes CDR1 SGHTA and CDR2 FQGNSA. The CDR3 contains 15 residues. The trim removed 5 bases at V and 5 bases at J, leaving 6 bases unmatched. DNA for the CDR3: TGTGCCAGCAGCCCTCGAGGGACAGGGGAAAACATTCAGTACTTC. It encodes CASSPRGTGENIQYF.

This clone was observed a handful of times. This chain links TRBV20-1 with TRBJ2-7, with D perhaps TRBD2 (5 bases). The V and J ends lost 5 bases and 6 bases respectively, with 11 bases between them. This CDR3 spans 11 amino acids. Germline-derived CDR1 and CDR2 are DFQATT and SNEGSKA (reference sequence). The CDR3 sequence is CSASWGAEQYF. Here the CDR3 DNA reads TGCAGTGCTTCGTGGGGAGCCGAGCAGTACTTC.

The gene calls are TRBV19 and TRBJ1-6; 9 nucleotides match TRBD1. The germline V gene encodes CDR1 LNHDA and CDR2 SQIVND (reference sequence). Trimming cost V 9 bases and J 9 bases; bases outside gene matches: 3. This CDR3 is built from 12 residues. The CDR3 spells CASRDRVSPLHF. CDR3 sequence (DNA): TGTGCCAGCCGGGACAGGGTTTCACCCCTCCACTTT.

This clone was observed a handful of times. The chain is built from TRBV10-1 and TRBJ2-2; a weak D match, TRBD2 (5 bases). Germline V lookup: CDR1 WNHNN, CDR2 SYGVQD (reference sequence). Trimming took off 7 bases at V and 6 bases at J, with 12 bases between the two ends. The CDR3 length is 13 residues. The CDR3 coding sequence is TGCGCCAGCACTGCGGGTAGCGCCGGGGAGCTGTTTTTT. Protein: CASTAGSAGELFF.

This clone was seen a single time. The chain links TRBV5-1 to TRBJ1-2; 8 bases agree with TRBD1. The CDR3 totals 14 residues. V was clipped by 0 bases and J by 7 bases; unmatched bases: 5. CDR1 and CDR2 (germline): SGHRS, YFSETQ. The CDR3 here is CASSLAQDRVGYTF. CDR3 nucleotides: TGCGCCAGCAGCTTGGCCCAGGACAGGGTTGGCTACACCTTC.

This clone was seen once. V and J are TRBV27 and TRBJ2-3; D is undetermined. The CDR3 extends over 14 amino acids. With 2 bases removed from V and 2 bases from J, the gap between germline ends came to 8 bases. Per germline, CDR1 MNHEY and CDR2 SMNVEV (reference sequence). CDR3 loop: CASSLSLITDTQYF. Written as DNA, the CDR3 is TGTGCCAGCAGTTTAAGCTTAATCACAGATACGCAGTATTTT.

J is TRBJ1-1 and V is TRBV7-3; D not resolved. The CDR3 runs 13 residues. Germline V gene sequence: CDR1 SGHTA, CDR2 FQGTGA. The germline V and J ends were trimmed by 4 bases and 8 bases, with 14 bases remaining between them. The CDR3 nucleotides read TGTGCCAGCAGCTCAGATACCTTCTCCGAAGCTTTCTTT. It translates to CASSSDTFSEAFF.

This clone was counted a few times. The chain uses TRBV5-5 and TRBJ1-2; TRBD1 agrees at 7 bases. V was pared by 1 base and J by 4 bases, with 7 bases of the junction left unmatched. CDR1 SGHKS and CDR2 YYEKEE come from the germline V gene (reference sequence). The CDR3 has 15 residues. In DNA, the CDR3 is TGTGCCAGCAGCTTGCATCTGGACAGGTTCTATGGCTACACCTTC. Protein product: CASSLHLDRFYGYTF. The complete variable domain, with remaining parts taken from reference TRBV5-5 and TRBJ1-2, reads DAGVTQSPTHLIKTRGQQVTLRCSPISGHKSVSWYQQVLGQGPQFIFQYYEKEERGRGNFPDRFSARQFPNYSSELNVNALLLGDSALYLCASSLHLDRFYGYTFGSGTRLTVV.

The genes are TRBV29-1 and TRBJ2-1; 12 bases map to TRBD2. Trimming took 6 bases from V and 5 from J; bases not matched to a gene: 5. The CDR3 runs to 14 residues. CDR1 and CDR2 from the germline V gene are SQVTM and ANQGSEA. Here the CDR3 reads CSVRTSGANNEQFF. The CDR3 DNA sequence: TGCAGCGTACGGACTAGCGGGGCAAACAATGAGCAGTTCTTC.

This chain's CDR3 is CASSQSEGYGYTF. The CDR3 coding sequence is TGTGCCAGCAGCCAAAGCGAGGGCTATGGCTACACCTTC. The chain couples TRBV7-3 to TRBJ1-2; D gene unclear. The V gene's germline CDR1 is SGHTA and CDR2 FQGTGA. V was shortened by 5 bases and J by 4 bases, with 11 bases between the two germline ends. The CDR3 spans 13 residues.

V and J are TRBV2 and TRBJ2-1; D is unresolved. Trimming removed 5 bases at V and 3 bases at J, with 14 bases between. The CDR3 runs 15 residues. From germline, CDR1 is SNHLY and CDR2 FYNNEI. In nucleotides, the CDR3 is TGTGCCAGCAGTCCGACTGACCCCTACTACAATGAGCAGTTCTTC. It is translated as CASSPTDPYYNEQFF.

The chain has TRBV7-9 and TRBJ1-3; no clear D. The CDR3 spans 15 residues. The germline V and J ends were trimmed by 4 bases and 1 base, with 11 bases remaining between them. Germline V gives CDR1 SEHNR, CDR2 FQNEAQ (reference sequence). In DNA form, the CDR3 reads TGTGCCAGCAGCTGGGTTCCGGGGTCTGGAAACACCATATATTTT. It yields the protein CASSWVPGSGNTIYF. Full variable domain (rest looked up from reference TRBV7-9 and TRBJ1-3): DTGVSQNPRHKITKRGQNVTFRCDPISEHNRLYWYRQTLGQGPEFLTYFQNEAQLEKSRLLSDRFSAERPKGSFSTLEIQRTEQGDSAMYLCASSWVPGSGNTIYFGEGSWLTVV.

The gene calls are TRBV5-1 and TRBJ2-1; 7 bases are a match to TRBD2. CDR1 and CDR2 from the germline V gene are SGHRS and YFSETQ. Trimming at V came to 2 bases and at J to 7 bases, leaving 6 bases not matched to a gene. This CDR3 region has 14 residues. The DNA of the CDR3 is TGCGCCAGCAGCTTCGTCCAGGGAGGGAATGAGCAGTTCTTC. Amino acid sequence: CASSFVQGGNEQFF.

The V gene is TRBV7-2, the J gene TRBJ2-1; 10 bases align to TRBD2. Germline loops: CDR1 SGHTA, CDR2 FQGNSA. The CDR3 covers 15 residues. V shed 3 bases, J shed 6 bases, and the junction held 5 bases outside the gene matches. The CDR3 coding sequence is TGTGCCAGCAGCTTTAGCGGGGGGATGTTCAATGAGCAGTTCTTC. Translation gives CASSFSGGMFNEQFF.

The rearrangement links TRBV30 to TRBJ1-2, with TRBD1 as a possible D gene (6 bases). CDR1 GTSNPN and CDR2 SVGIG come from the germline V gene (reference sequence). The CDR3 has 15 residues. The V and J ends lost 2 bases and 2 bases respectively, with 15 bases between them. The CDR3 DNA reads TGTGCCTGGAGTCGTAATTCCGGGACAAACTATGGCTACACCTTC. Translated, it gives CAWSRNSGTNYGYTF.

This clone was counted only a few times. The V and J genes are TRBV7-2 and TRBJ2-7, with a possible D match to TRBD2 (6 bases). The CDR3 consists of 12 residues. Looked up from germline, CDR1 is SGHTA and CDR2 is FQGNSA. V was clipped by 2 bases and J by 4 bases, with 6 bases between them. The DNA of the CDR3 is TGTGCCAGCAGCTTACGGGAGTACGAGCAGTACTTC. It yields the protein CASSLREYEQYF.

The rearrangement uses TRBV6-1 and TRBJ2-7; D is unclear. The CDR3 covers 15 residues. CDR1 MNHNS and CDR2 SASEGT come from the germline V gene. V was trimmed by 1 base and J by 3 bases, leaving 13 bases between them. The CDR3 DNA follows: TGTGCCAGCAGTGAAGGCGTGAGAGGTTTCTACGAGCAGTACTTC. Residues: CASSEGVRGFYEQYF.

For the CDR3, the DNA is TGTGCCAGCAGCCCTGGCGGGAGCTCCTATAATTCACCCCTCCACTTT. This sequence encodes CASSPGGSSYNSPLHF. The gene calls are TRBV7-6 and TRBJ1-6; D unresolved. The germline V gene encodes CDR1 SGHVS and CDR2 FNYEAQ. V was clipped by 5 bases and J by 0 bases, with 11 bases between them. The CDR3 runs to 16 residues.

The chain joins TRBV9 to TRBJ2-1; 11 bases match TRBD2. Germline trimming cut 0 bases from V and 8 bases from J; bases unmatched to any gene: 4. This CDR3 contains 15 residues. Germline V CDR1 and CDR2: SGDLS, YYNGEE. The CDR3 loop is CASSVATSGVYEQFF. DNA for the CDR3: TGTGCCAGCAGCGTAGCGACTAGCGGGGTCTATGAGCAGTTCTTC.

This sequence joins TRBV7-2 and TRBJ2-3, with 8 bases matching TRBD1. V gave up 8 bases and J gave up 1 base; unmatched junction bases: 2. This CDR3 has 13 residues. Per germline, CDR1 SGHTA and CDR2 FQGNSA. The CDR3 here is CASLGQGTDTQYF. In DNA form, the CDR3 reads TGTGCCAGCTTGGGACAGGGCACAGATACGCAGTATTTT.

J is TRBJ2-2 and V is TRBV5-1; the match to TRBD1 covers 7 bases. The length of the CDR3 is 15 residues. The trim removed 0 bases at V and 3 bases at J, leaving 2 bases unmatched. Germline CDR1 is SGHRS and CDR2 is YFSETQ. The CDR3: CASSLEQGHTGELFF. The DNA for the CDR3 is TGCGCCAGCAGCTTGGAACAGGGGCACACCGGGGAGCTGTTTTTT. Combining the CDR3 with reference TRBV5-1 and TRBJ2-2 gives the whole variable domain KAGVTQTPRYLIKTRGQQVTLSCSPISGHRSVSWYQQTPGQGLQFLFEYFSETQRNKGNFPGRFSGRQFSNSRSEMNVSTLELGDSALYLCASSLEQGHTGELFFGEGSRLTVL.

The chain combines TRBV7-3 with TRBJ1-2; 8 bases map to TRBD1. The CDR3 consists of 14 residues. In germline, CDR1 is SGHTA, CDR2 FQGTGA. V shed 3 bases and J 7 bases; nucleotides not matched to a gene: 7. The CDR3 region has the DNA TGTGCCAGCAGCTTGGACAGGGATTCGGGTGGCTACACCTTC. Translation: CASSLDRDSGGYTF.

The gene calls are TRBV5-1 and TRBJ2-2; 9 nucleotides agree with TRBD2. Germline CDR1 SGHRS, CDR2 YFSETQ. CDR3 size: 16 residues. V shed 0 bases and J 4 bases; nucleotides not matched to a gene: 4. The DNA of the CDR3 is TGCGCCAGCAGCTTGGTTGGTAGCGGGGGCACCGGGGAGCTGTTTTTT. It is translated as CASSLVGSGGTGELFF.

J is TRBJ1-2 and V is TRBV5-1; no clear D. CDR3 length equals 14 residues. Germline CDR1 is SGHRS and CDR2 is YFSETQ. The V and J ends lost 5 bases and 1 base respectively, with 12 bases between them. CDR3 coding DNA: TGCGCCAGCAGTCCAGGAGGCAATAACTATGGCTACACCTTC. This encodes CASSPGGNNYGYTF.

This clone was seen once. The rearrangement uses TRBV9 and TRBJ1-1, with D tentatively TRBD1 (6 bases). CDR1 and CDR2 from the germline V gene are SGDLS and YYNGEE. The CDR3 is made up of 17 amino acids. V dropped 0 bases and J dropped 3 bases, with 18 bases sitting between them. CDR3 amino acids: CASSVGGGARAYTEAFF. CDR3 sequence (DNA): TGTGCCAGCAGCGTAGGAGGGGGGGCGAGAGCCTACACTGAAGCTTTCTTT.

The V call is TRBV15, the J call TRBJ1-6, with D tentatively TRBD1 (6 bases). Germline V gene sequence: CDR1 LNHNV, CDR2 YYDKDF (reference sequence). V gave up 8 bases and J gave up 9 bases, with 17 bases separating them. The CDR3 consists of 14 residues. For the CDR3, the DNA is TGTGCCACCGCCTCAGGGGAGAAGATTTCACCCCTCCACTTT. Amino acids: CATASGEKISPLHF.

The chain couples TRBV7-9 to TRBJ2-4, with 7 positions matching TRBD1. V lost 4 bases and J lost 6; bases outside the gene matches: 6. CDR1 is SEHNR, CDR2 FQNEAQ, per germline (reference sequence). This CDR3 region has 14 residues. The CDR3 is CASSSTRDRNIQYF. The CDR3 DNA reads TGTGCCAGCAGCTCCACCCGGGACAGAAACATTCAGTACTTC.

The chain carries TRBV6-1 and TRBJ1-2; 12 positions match TRBD1. Germline CDR1 reads MNHNS; CDR2 reads SASEGT. The V gene end was trimmed by 6 bases and the J gene end by 8 bases; junction bases not matched to a gene: 7. There are 14 residues in the CDR3. CDR3 in DNA: TGTGCCAGCAGCCCGGGACAGGGGGCAGAGGGCTACACCTTC. It translates to CASSPGQGAEGYTF.